The 20 T cell receptor beta chains in this list originate from one sample, sequenced in a study of tissue T cells after allogeneic stem cell transplantation. Repertoires were generated with immunoSEQ multiplex PCR, while TCRdb's copy carries only in-frame clones and drops some. This table has almost 7,500 clones, 65% to 85% appearing once. Here the sequenced sample was skin, taken at autopsy. Receptors originate from a male patient at least 60 years old with steroid-refractory graft-versus-host disease after an allogeneic stem cell transplant. Part of the T cells may come from the graft donor.

This sequence joins TRBV11-3 and TRBJ2-7; maybe TRBD2 (5 bases). CDR3 size: 12 residues. Deletions cut 5 bases from V and 3 bases from J, with 8 bases between. Germline V CDR1 and CDR2: SGHNT, YENEEA. This chain's CDR3 is CASSTRDYEQYF. The DNA for the CDR3 is TGTGCCAGCAGCACCCGGGACTACGAGCAGTACTTC.

The V gene is TRBV27, the J gene TRBJ1-6; D uncertain. CDR1 is MNHEY and CDR2 is SMNVEV in the germline V gene (reference sequence). CDR3 length: 15 amino acids. Trimming cost V 3 bases and J 7 bases, with 13 bases left between them. CDR3 sequence (DNA): TGTGCCAGCAGTTTCTTAGACTGGGAGAATTCACCCCTCCACTTT. It codes for CASSFLDWENSPLHF.

This chain links TRBV28 with TRBJ1-5; tentatively, D is TRBD1 (6 bases). Germline V gene lookup returns CDR1 MDHEN and CDR2 SYDVKM. The length of the CDR3 is 14 residues. Trimming stripped 5 bases from V and 6 bases from J, with 14 bases between. The CDR3 DNA reads as TGTGCCAGCAGTGCAACAGGGCTAGGTCAGCCCCAGCATTTT. Translating it yields CASSATGLGQPQHF. Full variable domain (outside the CDR3, taken from reference TRBV28 and TRBJ1-5): DVKVTQSSRYLVKRTGEKVFLECVQDMDHENMFWYRQDPGLGLRLIYFSYDVKMKEKGDIPEGYSVSREKKERFSLILESASTNQTSMYLCASSATGLGQPQHFGDGTRLSIL.

The chain recombines TRBV6-5 with TRBJ2-3, with 12 positions matching TRBD2. After removal of 6 bases from V and 6 bases from J, the junction contained 7 bases not matched to a gene. This CDR3 has 15 residues. Germline CDR1 and CDR2: MNHEY and SVGAGI. The CDR3 spells CASSLTSGGGDTQYF. The DNA for the CDR3 is TGTGCCAGCAGCTTGACTAGCGGGGGCGGGGATACGCAGTATTTT.

This chain links TRBV6-5 with TRBJ2-1; tentative D call: TRBD2 (5 bases). This CDR3 contains 14 residues. Germline V gene sequence: CDR1 MNHEY, CDR2 SVGAGI. The germline V and J ends were trimmed by 6 bases and 3 bases, with 12 bases remaining between them. In DNA, the CDR3 is TGTGCCAGCAGCCTTAGGACTGGCTACAATGAGCAGTTCTTC. This encodes CASSLRTGYNEQFF.

The rearrangement joins TRBV9 to TRBJ2-2; D is unresolved. V lost 0 bases and J lost 1, with 10 bases in between. Per germline, CDR1 SGDLS and CDR2 YYNGEE. The CDR3 is 16 amino acids. The CDR3 region is CASSVDIGQNTGELFF. CDR3 coding DNA: TGTGCCAGCAGCGTAGATATAGGGCAGAACACCGGGGAGCTGTTTTTT.

This chain joins TRBV11-2 and TRBJ1-2; D not certain. Looked up from germline, CDR1 is SGHAT and CDR2 is FQNNGV. Trimming cost V 2 bases and J 2 bases, with 6 bases left between them. This CDR3 has 13 residues. The CDR3 DNA reads as TGTGCCAGCAGCTTATCGGGGAACTATGGCTACACCTTC. Protein: CASSLSGNYGYTF.

This clone was detected once. The genes are TRBV9 and TRBJ2-3; 13 bases align to TRBD2. Germline CDR1 reads SGDLS; CDR2 reads YYNGEE. Germline trimming cut 3 bases from V and 4 bases from J; bases unmatched to any gene: 14. CDR3 size: 19 residues. The CDR3 protein is CASSAPPGTSGDGADTQYF. The CDR3 DNA reads TGTGCCAGCAGCGCGCCTCCCGGGACTAGCGGGGACGGGGCAGATACGCAGTATTTT.

The genes are TRBV11-3 and TRBJ2-5; 9 positions agree with TRBD1. V was clipped by 5 bases and J by 1 base; unmatched bases: 5. Germline V gives CDR1 SGHNT, CDR2 YENEEA. The CDR3 length is 15 residues. CDR3 amino acids: CASSPGTGTQETQYF. Written as DNA, the CDR3 is TGTGCCAGCAGCCCCGGGACAGGGACCCAAGAGACCCAGTACTTC.

V is TRBV7-9 and J is TRBJ2-7; D is unclear. Germline values: CDR1 SEHNR, CDR2 FQNEAQ (reference sequence). The CDR3 covers 11 residues. Trimming removed 6 bases at V and 7 bases at J, with 10 bases between. CDR3 in DNA: TGTGCCAGCAGATCCGAAGGTGAGCAGTACTTC. It translates to CASRSEGEQYF.

This clone was counted a few times. The chain recombines TRBV5-6 with TRBJ1-6; D is ambiguous. The V gene's germline CDR1 is SGHDT and CDR2 YYEEEE. The CDR3 extends over 14 amino acids. The V gene lost 3 bases and the J gene lost 5 bases, with 9 bases spanning the gap. The CDR3 region is CASSYPYDNSPLHF. CDR3 DNA sequence: TGTGCCAGCAGCTATCCTTATGATAATTCACCCCTCCACTTT. Full variable domain (remainder filled in from reference TRBV5-6 and TRBJ1-6): DAGVTQSPTHLIKTRGQQVTLRCSPKSGHDTVSWYQQALGQGPQFIFQYYEEEERQRGNFPDRFSGHQFPNYSSELNVNALLLGDSALYLCASSYPYDNSPLHFGNGTRLTVT.

This sequence joins TRBV5-4 and TRBJ2-1, with D perhaps matching TRBD1 (6 bases). The CDR3 loop spans 17 amino acids. Per the germline V gene, CDR1 is SGHNT and CDR2 is YYREEE (reference sequence). V gave up 6 bases and J gave up 0 bases, with 19 bases separating them. The CDR3 is CASTRGAGGTSYNEQFF. The CDR3 coding sequence is TGTGCCAGCACCAGAGGTGCTGGGGGCACCTCCTACAATGAGCAGTTCTTC.

This sequence joins TRBV4-2 and TRBJ1-4, with 10 positions matching TRBD1. Germline V gives CDR1 LGHNA, CDR2 YNFKEQ. The CDR3 is 16 amino acids. Trimming took 2 bases from V and 8 from J; bases not matched to a gene: 8. Here the CDR3 reads CASSQPDRGPGEKLFF. The CDR3 DNA follows: TGTGCCAGCAGCCAACCCGACAGGGGGCCTGGCGAAAAACTGTTTTTT.

The chain is built from TRBV3-1 (or the pseudogene TRBV3-2) and TRBJ2-1, with D hard to call. Trimming shortened V by 0 bases and J by 8 bases, and 17 bases separated the two germline ends. CDR3 length equals 16 residues. Germline CDR1 reads LGHDT; CDR2 reads YNNKEL (reference sequence). In DNA, the CDR3 is TGTGCCAGCAGCCAAGACCGAGGTTGGGGTTTCTATGAGCAGTTCTTC. Protein: CASSQDRGWGFYEQFF.

The V call is TRBV6-2 or TRBV6-3, the J call TRBJ1-2, with D possibly being TRBD1 (6 bases). The CDR3 loop spans 18 amino acids. V gave up 4 bases and J gave up 4 bases, with 25 bases separating them. Germline V gene data show CDR1 as MNHEY and CDR2 as SVGEGT. CDR3: CASSSESGTRGIRYGYTF. The CDR3 DNA is TGTGCCAGCAGTTCCGAATCCGGGACCAGGGGAATCCGCTATGGCTACACCTTC.

This clone was found a few times. The chain links TRBV6-5 to TRBJ2-1; D is possibly TRBD1 (6 bases). This CDR3 has 16 residues. V lost 0 bases and J 9 bases, leaving 18 bases between the germline ends. The V gene's germline CDR1 is MNHEY and CDR2 SVGAGI. The DNA of the CDR3 is TGTGCCAGCAGTTACTCGTCGGCAGGGGATTGGGTTGAGCAGTTCTTC. Translating gives CASSYSSAGDWVEQFF.

Only one count was recorded for this clone. The V and J genes are TRBV18 and TRBJ1-5, with 9 bases fitting TRBD1. V dropped 6 bases and J dropped 10; count of bases not matched to a gene: 10. The CDR3 is 14 residues long. Germline CDR1 is KGHSH and CDR2 is LQKENI. In DNA, the CDR3 is TGTGCCAGCTCTCCGGGACAGGGCGATGAACCCCAGCATTTT. Its translation is CASSPGQGDEPQHF.

The V call is TRBV7-9, the J call TRBJ2-7, with unresolved D. The ends were cut back, 8 bases at V and 7 bases at J, with 9 bases in the middle. Germline V CDR1 and CDR2: SEHNR, FQNEAQ (reference sequence). The CDR3 is 10 amino acids. CDR3 coding DNA: TGTGCCAGCCAAAACGAGGAGCAGTACTTC. Protein product: CASQNEEQYF.

V is TRBV29-1 and J is TRBJ2-1; no firm D call. Germline V gene lookup returns CDR1 SQVTM and CDR2 ANQGSEA. Trimming removed 4 bases at V and 0 bases at J, with 7 bases between. There are 13 residues in the CDR3. As DNA, the CDR3 is TGCAGCGTTGTCGTAATCTCCTACAATGAGCAGTTCTTC. Translation: CSVVVISYNEQFF.

This clone was seen a few times. A read error may produce the germline difference seen at one junction end. The gene calls are TRBV2 and TRBJ1-6, with D possibly being TRBD1 (5 bases). This CDR3 spans 14 amino acids. In germline, CDR1 is SNHLY, CDR2 FYNNEI. The CDR3 sequence: CASSVSTEPSIFSF. As DNA, the CDR3 is TGTGCCAGCAGTGTGTCGACAGAACCGTCAATTTTTTCCTTT.